The TCR beta chain under discussion was sequenced for a study of identical twins. V lost 0 bases, J lost 8 bases, and 17 bases lay in between. The CDR3 spans 16 residues. The germline V gene encodes CDR1 DFQATT and CDR2 SNEGSKA (reference sequence). MiXCR, applied by TCRdb to the 5' RACE reads, yields one record per CDR3 protein. The repertoire holds 450,000 to 650,000 distinct CDR3 sequences, with 7.5% to 10% as singletons. This clonotype has a handful of counts. The same data also went into a second study, on yellow fever vaccine responses in identical twins.

V is TRBV20-1 and J is TRBJ1-6; the D gene is possibly TRBD1 (6 bases). The receptor was isolated from a young woman in good health. Sequencing was performed on PBMCs. The CDR3 region has the DNA TGCAGTGCTAGAGATAATGCGGACAGAGGGGATTCACCCCTCCACTTT. Protein product: CSARDNADRGDSPLHF.